This T cell receptor beta chain derives from a study of OX40 agonist ivuxolimab in advanced cancers. Across the study: Each patient was given ivuxolimab into a vein every 2 weeks, at 0.01 to 10 mg/kg. It was permissible to have had prior anti-PD-1, anti-PD-L1 or anti-CTLA-4 therapy, and around 40% had some.

Study conclusions and caveats: Dose levels from 0.1 to 3.0 mg/kg saw CD4+ and CD8+ blood T cells expand clonally by week 6. CD4+ T cells averaged fewer expanded clones than CD8+ T cells.

As regards this clone: No antigen is known for it. One end of the junction does not line up with germline, which may come from a read error.

The CDR3 contains 13 residues. CDR1 is SGHDT, CDR2 YYEEEE, per germline. The repertoire was sequenced with immunoSEQ multiplex PCR; TCRdb's copy has only in-frame clones and lacks some. Of around 50,000 clones in the sample, about 88% were seen once. J is TRBJ2-3 and V is TRBV5-6; D unresolved. This sample comprised CD4+ or CD8+ T cells sorted from blood, obtained in a trial of the OX40 agonist ivuxolimab. The receptor's source is an adult with an advanced solid tumor such as melanoma, head and neck, liver or kidney cancer. DNA for the CDR3: TGTGCCAGCGGCTTAGACCCCTTAGGTACGCAGTATTTT. It is translated as CASGLDPLGTQYF.